The source of this T cell receptor (beta chain) is a study of T cells in Graves' hyperthyroidism and ophthalmopathy. This clonotype was observed many times. CDR3 length equals 16 residues. CDR1 and CDR2 from the germline V gene are MDHEN and SYDVKM. Unmatched junction bases numbered 6, after V lost 3 bases and J lost 1 base. Amplification targeted TCR beta CDR3 regions from RNA transcripts. An initial round of RT-PCR targeting the TCR CDR3 relied on the HTBI primer set. TCRdb fed the multiplex PCR reads into MiXCR, producing one record per CDR3 protein. The sample holds 100,000 to 140,000 distinct CDR3 sequences, roughly 15% seen once.

This receptor was identified in a woman between 50 and 59 years old with Graves' hyperthyroidism. The V gene is TRBV28, the J gene TRBJ2-3; 8 bases agree with TRBD2. The sequenced sample was blood. The CDR3 nucleotides are TGTGCCAGCAGTTTCGGGGGGGCCCGGGGCACAGATACGCAGTATTTT. This gives the protein CASSFGGARGTDTQYF.